The rows below give T cell receptor beta chains drawn from one sample of a study of T cell responses to AZD1222 COVID-19 vaccine. TCRdb keeps only in-frame clones here, not all; method: immunoSEQ multiplex PCR. The sample yields approximately 200,000 clones, 87% seen once. The sample in question was peripheral blood, obtained on day 0 of MenACWY control vaccination. Receptors were obtained from an adult in good health. CDR3s leave out the opening cysteine and the closing phenylalanine or tryptophan.

V gene	J gene	CDR3 protein
TRBV15	TRBJ2-7	ATSTDISYEQY
TRBV18	TRBJ1-6	ASSLDSDNSPLH
TRBV28	TRBJ1-2	ASSLNGAGYT
TRBV13	TRBJ2-7	ASSPGQSLLEQY
TRBV30	TRBJ2-7	AWSSAGYYEQY
TRBV7-9	TRBJ2-3	ASSLGGLAGVADTQY
TRBV23-1	TRBJ2-6	ASYRAKGQWGLGGANVLT
TRBV7-8	TRBJ2-7	ASSLAGTEYEQY
TRBV18	TRBJ2-3	ASSPQTLAGGTDTQY
TRBV11-1	TRBJ1-6	ASSLTPTGTSPLH
TRBV7-3	TRBJ2-1	ASSNPGIYNEQF
TRBV28	TRBJ2-7	ASSPPGTLGEQY
TRBV5-1	TRBJ1-5	ASSPSVNQPQH
TRBV9	TRBJ2-5	ASSVQGSGEETQY
TRBV29-1	TRBJ1-1	SFRPTPGTEAF
TRBV29-1	TRBJ2-2	SVVNGRDGNTGELF
TRBV4-3	TRBJ2-2	ASSQQGASGELF
TRBV7-9	TRBJ2-4	ASSKAGSAKNIQY
TRBV6-5	TRBJ1-2	ASREVRGYT
TRBV7-2	TRBJ2-7	ASSLRPGLATYEQY
TRBV6-5	TRBJ2-3	ASSPPGGRTDTQY
TRBV6-5	TRBJ2-7	ASSYSLSSYEQY
TRBV19	TRBJ2-3	ASTRLAGVRTDTQY
TRBV9	TRBJ1-3	ASSVEGGRIGNTIY
TRBV6-2/TRBV6-3	TRBJ2-7	ASSSTGVSGIYEQY
TRBV10-2	TRBJ2-7	ASSVLRGQPGYEQY
TRBV9	TRBJ1-1	ASSAPGQGNFNTEAF
TRBV7-9	TRBJ1-4	ASSRLQGAATNEKLF
TRBV30	TRBJ1-2	AWAGSNYGYT
TRBV6-2/TRBV6-3	TRBJ1-2	ASSYSFVSVPYGYT
TRBV5-1	TRBJ2-5	ASSLTGTGGETQY
TRBV6-5	TRBJ1-2	ASSSTGEATYGYT
TRBV9	TRBJ2-2	ASSEHTGELF
TRBV2	TRBJ2-2	ASSEGLATGELF
TRBV9	TRBJ1-5	ASSGDREGQPQH
TRBV19	TRBJ1-1	ASSISGRGLTEAF
TRBV6-5	TRBJ2-7	ASRRGGSAYEQY
TRBV19	TRBJ1-1	ASSMEFEYTEAF
TRBV28	TRBJ2-3	ASSLPRGVGLDTQY
TRBV30	TRBJ1-4	ASQWGPLNEKLF
TRBV28	TRBJ2-5	ASSLIGSPETQY
TRBV5-1	TRBJ1-3	ASSPRAGNTIY
TRBV3-1/TRBV3-2	TRBJ2-1	ASSQVAGIYNEQF
TRBV19	TRBJ1-5	ASSIGHANQPQH
TRBV2	TRBJ1-5	ASTEPGGGNQPQH
TRBV28	TRBJ1-2	ASSLSPGNYGYT